The clone carrying this T cell receptor beta chain was counted between two and nine times. The antigen is not known. From germline, CDR1 is SEHNR and CDR2 FQNEAQ (reference sequence). The CDR3 totals 12 residues. V shed 4 bases, J shed 9 bases, and the junction held 5 bases outside the gene matches. Unique molecular identifiers were affixed to single, distinct cDNA molecules. TCRdb used MiXCR to reprocess the 5' RACE reads, holding one entry per CDR3 protein. In the table there are tens of thousands of distinct CDR3 sequences, more than 14% of which are singletons. This sample is drawn from a study of early T cells in non-severe SARS-CoV-2 infection. Study results and limitations: VDJdb matching skewed toward anti-spike CD8 responses, missing private and CD4 specificities.

The source of this sequence is an adult who was a healthcare worker with PCR-confirmed SARS-CoV-2 infection or an uninfected control (not recorded which). The V gene is TRBV7-9, the J gene TRBJ2-7; 8 bases map to TRBD1. This sample comprised whole blood, obtained at baseline. The DNA of the CDR3 is TGTGCCAGCAGCTCACTCGGACAGGGGCAGTACTTC. Translation: CASSSLGQGQYF. The entire variable domain, with the rest obtained from reference TRBV7-9 and TRBJ2-7, is as follows: DTGVSQNPRHKITKRGQNVTFRCDPISEHNRLYWYRQTLGQGPEFLTYFQNEAQLEKSRLLSDRFSAERPKGSFSTLEIQRTEQGDSAMYLCASSSLGQGQYFGPGTRLTVT.